This paragraph reports one TCR beta chain. Its specificity is unknown. This entry comes from a study of beta chain features in type 1 diabetes. Points from the study as a whole: More deletions and fewer insertions at VDJ junctions were found in patients with type 1 diabetes. The naive, central memory and Treg TCRB repertoires showed an apparent similarity that was greater among patients than among healthy donors. In every one of the four CD4+ subsets, TCRB CDR3s were moderately but significantly shorter in Type 1 diabetes patients. Cells with high TCR expression could be over-represented by cDNA sequencing.

TCRB transcripts that were expressed got sequenced, as all of the isolated RNA had been reverse transcribed. Profiling relied on immunoSEQ multiplex PCR, and the TCRdb table lists in-frame clones only, not all of them. The table includes some 900,000 clones, roughly a sixth detected once. The germline V gene has CDR1 SGHVS and CDR2 FNYEAQ. J lost 0 bases, V lost 3 bases, and 12 bases had no gene match. The CDR3 is 18 residues long. Sample: naive CD4+ T cells from blood. The receptor was derived from a woman between 18 and 30 years old in good health. The chain has TRBV7-6 and TRBJ2-3, with 7 bases matching TRBD1. CDR3 DNA: TGTGCCAGCAGCTTTGGGCTTCCGGGACAGCTTAGCACAGATACGCAGTATTTT. Translating gives CASSFGLPGQLSTDTQYF.